These T cell receptor beta chains were read from a single sample in a study of shared clonotypes between healthy human individuals. Only in-frame clones appear in the TCRdb table, and some are missing; sequencing was by immunoSEQ multiplex PCR. The sample holds some 2 million clones, just under 95% seen once. Sequencing input: naive CD8+ T cells sorted from blood. The source is a man aged 18 to 35 in good health. Each CDR3 is given with its conserved first and last residue. The order of the fields is J gene, clone size, D gene, V gene, CDR3 DNA, CDR3 protein. D genes are given only for firm matches. Part of the rows lack a size; the others show once, few, many or a class for expanded clones.

J gene: TRBJ1-1
clone size: NA
D gene: TRBD1
V gene: TRBV7-9
CDR3 DNA: TGTGCCAGCAGCATGACAGGGGAGCCTGAAGCTTTCTTT
CDR3 protein: CASSMTGEPEAFF

J gene: TRBJ1-3
clone size: NA
D gene: NA
V gene: TRBV6-5
CDR3 DNA: TGTGCCAGCAGGGGCTCAGGGTACGGAAACACCATATATTTT
CDR3 protein: CASRGSGYGNTIYF

J gene: TRBJ2-3
clone size: few
D gene: NA
V gene: TRBV9
CDR3 DNA: TGTGCCAGCAGCGTAGGAGGGAGCACAGATACGCAGTATTTT
CDR3 protein: CASSVGGSTDTQYF

J gene: TRBJ1-2
clone size: NA
D gene: NA
V gene: TRBV15
CDR3 DNA: TGTGCCACCAGCAGAGGCAGGGTCGAGGAGTCCTATGGCTACACCTTC
CDR3 protein: CATSRGRVEESYGYTF

J gene: TRBJ1-1
clone size: NA
D gene: NA
V gene: TRBV29-1
CDR3 DNA: TGCAGCGGCATGGGGGTGACGGGGAACACTGAAGCTTTCTTT
CDR3 protein: CSGMGVTGNTEAFF

J gene: TRBJ1-5
clone size: NA
D gene: TRBD1
V gene: TRBV7-9
CDR3 DNA: TGTGCCAGCAGCTTAGCCCAGGGGGCGGATCAGCCCCAGCATTTT
CDR3 protein: CASSLAQGADQPQHF

J gene: TRBJ2-2
clone size: NA
D gene: TRBD2
V gene: TRBV7-6
CDR3 DNA: TGTGCCAGCAGCTTAGGGACTAGCCTAACCGGGGAGCTGTTTTTT
CDR3 protein: CASSLGTSLTGELFF

J gene: TRBJ2-7
clone size: NA
D gene: TRBD2
V gene: TRBV29-1
CDR3 DNA: TGCAGCGTTGAGCTACCGGCGGCTGCTAGCGGAGACTCCTACGAGCAGTACTTC
CDR3 protein: CSVELPAAASGDSYEQYF

J gene: TRBJ2-3
clone size: NA
D gene: NA
V gene: TRBV10-1
CDR3 DNA: TGCGCCAGCAGTGCCACGGCTAGCGTGGCAGATACGCAGTATTTT
CDR3 protein: CASSATASVADTQYF

J gene: TRBJ1-2
clone size: few
D gene: NA
V gene: TRBV5-4
CDR3 DNA: TGTGCCAGCAGCGGCGGGCAGAGCTATGGCTACACCTTC
CDR3 protein: CASSGGQSYGYTF

J gene: TRBJ1-2
clone size: NA
D gene: NA
V gene: TRBV6-5
CDR3 DNA: TGTGCCAGCAGTTCCGACAGTTATGGCTACACCTTC
CDR3 protein: CASSSDSYGYTF

J gene: TRBJ2-7
clone size: once
D gene: NA
V gene: TRBV5-6
CDR3 DNA: TGTGCCAGCAGCTTCGGGGGGCTCTACGAGCAGTACTTC
CDR3 protein: CASSFGGLYEQYF

J gene: TRBJ1-2
clone size: once
D gene: NA
V gene: TRBV7-9
CDR3 DNA: TGTGCCAGCACCCACCCACAGGGACTAGAGGGCTACACCTTC
CDR3 protein: CASTHPQGLEGYTF

J gene: TRBJ2-7
clone size: NA
D gene: NA
V gene: TRBV14
CDR3 DNA: TGTGCCAGCAGCGACAGTAGCTCCTACGAGCAGTACTTC
CDR3 protein: CASSDSSSYEQYF

J gene: TRBJ2-7
clone size: NA
D gene: NA
V gene: TRBV6-6
CDR3 DNA: TGTGCCAGCAGTTACTCGTTCCCCTACGAGCAGTACTTC
CDR3 protein: CASSYSFPYEQYF

J gene: TRBJ2-3
clone size: NA
D gene: NA
V gene: TRBV27
CDR3 DNA: TGTGCCAGCAGTCCTCTACAGGGCCTCCCCACAGATACGCAGTATTTT
CDR3 protein: CASSPLQGLPTDTQYF

J gene: TRBJ1-5
clone size: NA
D gene: NA
V gene: TRBV2
CDR3 DNA: TGTGCCAGCAGTGAAATGGGGGGGGAAGATCAGCCCCAGCATTTT
CDR3 protein: CASSEMGGEDQPQHF

J gene: TRBJ1-4
clone size: once
D gene: NA
V gene: TRBV30
CDR3 DNA: TGTGCCTGGGAGGGCGGGTTAACTAATGAAAAACTGTTTTTT
CDR3 protein: CAWEGGLTNEKLFF

J gene: TRBJ2-2
clone size: NA
D gene: NA
V gene: TRBV27
CDR3 DNA: TGTGCCTCCCGGGCTCGATACACCGGGGAGCTGTTTTTT
CDR3 protein: CASRARYTGELFF

J gene: TRBJ2-7
clone size: NA
D gene: TRBD1
V gene: TRBV4-1
CDR3 DNA: TGCGCCAGCAGCCAACTTCCGGGACAGGGAATCTACGAGCAGTACTTC
CDR3 protein: CASSQLPGQGIYEQYF

J gene: TRBJ1-1
clone size: NA
D gene: NA
V gene: TRBV30
CDR3 DNA: TGTGCCTGGAGTGTACACCTGAACACTGAAGCTTTCTTT
CDR3 protein: CAWSVHLNTEAFF

J gene: TRBJ1-1
clone size: NA
D gene: TRBD1
V gene: TRBV5-1
CDR3 DNA: TGCGCCAGCAGGCCACAGGGGGCTAACACTGAAGCTTTCTTT
CDR3 protein: CASRPQGANTEAFF

J gene: TRBJ1-6
clone size: once
D gene: NA
V gene: TRBV5-3
CDR3 DNA: TGTGCCAGAAGACGTTGGCGGGGCCGTCCGTCCAAAGCACCCCTCCACTTT
CDR3 protein: CARRRWRGRPSKAPLHF

J gene: TRBJ2-5
clone size: NA
D gene: NA
V gene: TRBV7-9
CDR3 DNA: TGTGCCAGCAGCTTAATTTCCGACGGTCAAGAGACCCAGTACTTC
CDR3 protein: CASSLISDGQETQYF

J gene: TRBJ1-1
clone size: NA
D gene: NA
V gene: TRBV4-1
CDR3 DNA: TGCGCCAGCAGCCAAGGCGTCGTTGGTCCGGGGCGGCGGGGCACTGAAGCTTTCTTT
CDR3 protein: CASSQGVVGPGRRGTEAFF

J gene: TRBJ2-1
clone size: NA
D gene: NA
V gene: TRBV25-1
CDR3 DNA: TGTGCCAGCAGTGACGCAGGGTCCTACAATGAGCAGTTCTTC
CDR3 protein: CASSDAGSYNEQFF

J gene: TRBJ1-2
clone size: NA
D gene: NA
V gene: TRBV5-6
CDR3 DNA: TGTGCCAGCAGCTTGTTGGCAGCCCTTACTCTCGGAGGCTACACCTTC
CDR3 protein: CASSLLAALTLGGYTF

J gene: TRBJ1-1
clone size: NA
D gene: NA
V gene: TRBV13
CDR3 DNA: TGTGCCAGCAGCAAGCAAACGAACACTGAAGCTTTCTTT
CDR3 protein: CASSKQTNTEAFF

J gene: TRBJ1-6
clone size: NA
D gene: NA
V gene: TRBV5-1
CDR3 DNA: TGCGCCAGCAGCTTGAGGGGAGGGGAAAATTCACCCCTCCACTTT
CDR3 protein: CASSLRGGENSPLHF

J gene: TRBJ2-7
clone size: NA
D gene: NA
V gene: TRBV14
CDR3 DNA: TGTGCCAGCAGCCAAGAAGGTCCAGCGGAGCAGTACTTC
CDR3 protein: CASSQEGPAEQYF

J gene: TRBJ2-2
clone size: NA
D gene: NA
V gene: TRBV6-4
CDR3 DNA: TGTGCCAGCAGTGAGCAGGCCGGTACCGGGGAGCTGTTTTTT
CDR3 protein: CASSEQAGTGELFF